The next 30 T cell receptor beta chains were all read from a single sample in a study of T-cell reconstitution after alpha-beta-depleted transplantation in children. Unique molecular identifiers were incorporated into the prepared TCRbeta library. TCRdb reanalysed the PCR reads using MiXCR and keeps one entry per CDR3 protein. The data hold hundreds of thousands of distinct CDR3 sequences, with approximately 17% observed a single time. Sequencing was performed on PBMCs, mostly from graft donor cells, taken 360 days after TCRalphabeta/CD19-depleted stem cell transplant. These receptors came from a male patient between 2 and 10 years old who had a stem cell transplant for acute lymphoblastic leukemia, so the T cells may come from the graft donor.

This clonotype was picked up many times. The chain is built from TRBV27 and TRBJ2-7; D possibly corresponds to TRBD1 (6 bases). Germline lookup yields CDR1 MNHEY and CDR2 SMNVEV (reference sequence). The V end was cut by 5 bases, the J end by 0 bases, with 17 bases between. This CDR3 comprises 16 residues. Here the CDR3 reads CASSHSGTKSSYEQYF. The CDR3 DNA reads TGTGCCAGCAGTCACTCCGGGACAAAGAGCTCCTACGAGCAGTACTTC.

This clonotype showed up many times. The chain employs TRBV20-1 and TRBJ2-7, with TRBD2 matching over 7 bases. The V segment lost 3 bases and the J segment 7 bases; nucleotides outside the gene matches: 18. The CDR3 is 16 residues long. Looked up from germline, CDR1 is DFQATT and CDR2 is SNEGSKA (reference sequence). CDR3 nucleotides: TGCAGTGCTAGTTTTTCAGCGGGGTTCCTTACAAGGGAGCAGTACTTC. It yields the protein CSASFSAGFLTREQYF.

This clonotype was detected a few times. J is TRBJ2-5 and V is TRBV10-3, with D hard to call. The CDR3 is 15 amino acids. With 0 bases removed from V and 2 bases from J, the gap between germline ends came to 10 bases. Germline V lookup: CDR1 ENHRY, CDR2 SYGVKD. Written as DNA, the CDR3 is TGTGCCATCAGTGAGTCTCGGACGGTTCAAGAGACCCAGTACTTC. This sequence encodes CAISESRTVQETQYF.

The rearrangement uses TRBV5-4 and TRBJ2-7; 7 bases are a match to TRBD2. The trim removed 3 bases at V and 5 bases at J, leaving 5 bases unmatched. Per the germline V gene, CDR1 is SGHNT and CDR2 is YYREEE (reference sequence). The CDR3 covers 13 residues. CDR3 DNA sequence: TGTGCCAGCAGCTCGGGACTACCGAACGAGCAGTACTTC. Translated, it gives CASSSGLPNEQYF.

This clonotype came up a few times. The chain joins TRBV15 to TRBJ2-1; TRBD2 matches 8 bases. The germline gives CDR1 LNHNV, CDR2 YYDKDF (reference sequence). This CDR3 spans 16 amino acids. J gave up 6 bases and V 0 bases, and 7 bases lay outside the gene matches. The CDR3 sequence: CATSRDLGLGTNEQFF. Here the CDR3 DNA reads TGTGCCACCAGCAGAGATCTGGGACTAGGGACCAATGAGCAGTTCTTC.

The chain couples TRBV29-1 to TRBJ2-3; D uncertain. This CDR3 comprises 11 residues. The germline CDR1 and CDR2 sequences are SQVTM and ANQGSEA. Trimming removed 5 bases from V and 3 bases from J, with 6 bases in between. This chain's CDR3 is CSVSQTDTQYF. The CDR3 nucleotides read TGCAGCGTTAGCCAAACAGATACGCAGTATTTT.

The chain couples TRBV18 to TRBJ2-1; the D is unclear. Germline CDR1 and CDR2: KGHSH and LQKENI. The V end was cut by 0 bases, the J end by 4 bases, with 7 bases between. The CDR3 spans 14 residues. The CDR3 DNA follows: TGTGCCAGCTCACCACCGTCCGGGTACAATGAGCAGTTCTTC. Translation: CASSPPSGYNEQFF.

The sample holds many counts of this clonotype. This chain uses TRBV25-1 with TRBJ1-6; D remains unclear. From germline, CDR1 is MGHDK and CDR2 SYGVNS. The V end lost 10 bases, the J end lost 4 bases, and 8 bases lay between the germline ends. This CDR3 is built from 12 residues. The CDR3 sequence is CATQRYNSPLHF. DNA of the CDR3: TGTGCCACCCAGAGGTATAATTCACCCCTCCACTTT.

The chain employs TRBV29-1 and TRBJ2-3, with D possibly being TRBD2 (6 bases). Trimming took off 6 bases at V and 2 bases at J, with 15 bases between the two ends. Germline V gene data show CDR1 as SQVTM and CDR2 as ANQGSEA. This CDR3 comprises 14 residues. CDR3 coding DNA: TGCAGCGTCCAACGGGAGTATCTCACAGATACGCAGTATTTT. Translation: CSVQREYLTDTQYF.

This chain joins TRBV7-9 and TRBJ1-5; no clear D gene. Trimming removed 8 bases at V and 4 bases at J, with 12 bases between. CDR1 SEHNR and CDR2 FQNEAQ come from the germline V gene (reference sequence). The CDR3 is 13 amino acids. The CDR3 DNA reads TGTGCCAGCCAAGGCCAAGCTAATCAGCCCCAGCATTTT. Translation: CASQGQANQPQHF.

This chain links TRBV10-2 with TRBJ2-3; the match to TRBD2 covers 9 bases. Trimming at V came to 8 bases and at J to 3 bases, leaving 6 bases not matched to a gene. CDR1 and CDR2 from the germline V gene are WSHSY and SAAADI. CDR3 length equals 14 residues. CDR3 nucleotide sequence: TGCGCCAGCGGGCGGGGGGGCCCGACAGATACGCAGTATTTT. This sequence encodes CASGRGGPTDTQYF.

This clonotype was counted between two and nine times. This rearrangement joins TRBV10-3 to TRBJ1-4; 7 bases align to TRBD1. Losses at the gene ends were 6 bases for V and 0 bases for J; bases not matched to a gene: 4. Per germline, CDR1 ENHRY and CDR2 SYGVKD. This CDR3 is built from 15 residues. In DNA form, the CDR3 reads TGTGCCATCAGGATGGGGACAGCAACTAATGAAAAACTGTTTTTT. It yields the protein CAIRMGTATNEKLFF.

As DNA, the CDR3 is TGTGCCAGCAGTTTTAATTGGAACTCCTACGAGCAGTACTTC. The encoded protein is CASSFNWNSYEQYF. V and J are TRBV27 and TRBJ2-7; D remains ambiguous. This CDR3 contains 14 residues. Germline CDR1 MNHEY, CDR2 SMNVEV (reference sequence). V was trimmed by 3 bases and J by 0 bases, leaving 9 bases between them.

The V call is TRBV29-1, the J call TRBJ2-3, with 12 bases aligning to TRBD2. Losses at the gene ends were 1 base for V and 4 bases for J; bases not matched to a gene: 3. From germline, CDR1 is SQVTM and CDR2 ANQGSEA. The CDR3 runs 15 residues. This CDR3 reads CSVEGLAGGPDTQYF. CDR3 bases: TGCAGCGTTGAAGGGCTAGCGGGGGGGCCAGATACGCAGTATTTT.

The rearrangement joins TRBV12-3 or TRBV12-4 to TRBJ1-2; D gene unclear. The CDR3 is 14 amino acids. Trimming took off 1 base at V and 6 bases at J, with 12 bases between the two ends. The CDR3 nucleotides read TGTGCCAGCAGTTTAGGGAGGCCTGGAAATGGCTACACCTTC. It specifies CASSLGRPGNGYTF.

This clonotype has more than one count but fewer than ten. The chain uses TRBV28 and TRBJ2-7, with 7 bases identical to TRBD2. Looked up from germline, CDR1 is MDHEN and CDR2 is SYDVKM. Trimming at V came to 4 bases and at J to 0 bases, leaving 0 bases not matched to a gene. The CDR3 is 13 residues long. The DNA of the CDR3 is TGTGCCAGCAGTTGGGGGGGCTCCTACGAGCAGTACTTC. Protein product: CASSWGGSYEQYF.

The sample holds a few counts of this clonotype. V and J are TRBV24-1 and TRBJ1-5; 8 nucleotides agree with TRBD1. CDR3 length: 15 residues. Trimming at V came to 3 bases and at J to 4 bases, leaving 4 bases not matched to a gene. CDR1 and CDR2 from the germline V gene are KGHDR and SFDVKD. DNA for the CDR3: TGTGCCACCAGTGATCCCGGGACAGGAAATCAGCCCCAGCATTTT. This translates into CATSDPGTGNQPQHF.

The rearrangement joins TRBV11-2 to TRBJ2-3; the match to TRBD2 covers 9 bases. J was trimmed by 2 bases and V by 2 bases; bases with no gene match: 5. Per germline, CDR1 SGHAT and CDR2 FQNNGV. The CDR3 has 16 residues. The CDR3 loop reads CASSLLASGNTDTQYF. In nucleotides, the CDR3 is TGTGCCAGCAGCTTATTGGCTAGCGGGAACACAGATACGCAGTATTTT.

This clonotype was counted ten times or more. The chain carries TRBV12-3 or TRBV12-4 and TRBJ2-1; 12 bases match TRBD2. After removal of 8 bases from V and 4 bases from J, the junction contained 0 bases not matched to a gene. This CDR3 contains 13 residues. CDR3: CASGLAGYNEQFF. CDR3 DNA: TGTGCCAGCGGACTAGCGGGGTACAATGAGCAGTTCTTC.

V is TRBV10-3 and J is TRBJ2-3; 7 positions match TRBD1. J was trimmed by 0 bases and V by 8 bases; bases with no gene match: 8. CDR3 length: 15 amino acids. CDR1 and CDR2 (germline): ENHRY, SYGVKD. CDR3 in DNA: TGTGCCATCGGGGGACAGCAAGTTAGCACAGATACGCAGTATTTT. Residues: CAIGGQQVSTDTQYF.

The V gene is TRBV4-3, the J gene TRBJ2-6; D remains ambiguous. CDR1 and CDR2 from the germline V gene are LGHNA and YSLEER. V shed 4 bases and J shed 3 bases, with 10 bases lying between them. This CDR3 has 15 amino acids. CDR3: CASSPRNLGANVLTF. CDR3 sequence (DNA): TGCGCCAGCAGCCCACGAAACCTTGGGGCCAACGTCCTGACTTTC.

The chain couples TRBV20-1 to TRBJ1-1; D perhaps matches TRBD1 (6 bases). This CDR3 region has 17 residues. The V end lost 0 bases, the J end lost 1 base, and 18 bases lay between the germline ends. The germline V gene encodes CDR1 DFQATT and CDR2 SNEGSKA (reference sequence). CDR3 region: CSARDPRTALRNTEAFF. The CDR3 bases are TGCAGTGCTAGAGACCCTAGGACAGCCCTTAGGAACACTGAAGCTTTCTTT.

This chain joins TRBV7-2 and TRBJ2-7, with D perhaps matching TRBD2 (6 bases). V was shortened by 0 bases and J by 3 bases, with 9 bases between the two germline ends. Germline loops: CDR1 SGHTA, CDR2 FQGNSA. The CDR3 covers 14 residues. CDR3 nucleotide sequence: TGTGCCAGCAGCTTAGCGACTAGAGACTACGAGCAGTACTTC. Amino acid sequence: CASSLATRDYEQYF.

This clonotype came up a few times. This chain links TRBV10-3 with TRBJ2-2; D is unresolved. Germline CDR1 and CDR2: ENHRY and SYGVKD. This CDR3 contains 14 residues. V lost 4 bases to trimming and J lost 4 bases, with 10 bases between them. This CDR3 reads CAISAGLTTGELFF. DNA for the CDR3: TGTGCCATCAGTGCTGGGCTGACCACCGGGGAGCTGTTTTTT.

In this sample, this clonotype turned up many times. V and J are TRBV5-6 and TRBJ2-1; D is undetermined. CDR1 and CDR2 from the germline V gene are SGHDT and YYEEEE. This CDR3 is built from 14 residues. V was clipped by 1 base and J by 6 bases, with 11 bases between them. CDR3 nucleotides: TGTGCCAGCAGCTTGTCGGGTTGGTCCAATGAGCAGTTCTTC. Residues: CASSLSGWSNEQFF.

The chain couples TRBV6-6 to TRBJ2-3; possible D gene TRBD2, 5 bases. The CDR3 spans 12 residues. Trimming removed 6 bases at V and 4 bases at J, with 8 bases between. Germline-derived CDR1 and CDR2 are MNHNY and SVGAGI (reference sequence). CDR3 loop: CASREGPDTQYF. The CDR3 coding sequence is TGTGCCAGCAGAGAGGGTCCAGATACGCAGTATTTT.

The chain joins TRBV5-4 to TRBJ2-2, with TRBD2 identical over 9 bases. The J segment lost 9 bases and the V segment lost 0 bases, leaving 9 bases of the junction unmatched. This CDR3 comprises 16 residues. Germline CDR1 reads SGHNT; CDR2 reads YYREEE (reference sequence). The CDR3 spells CASSLASGGSPRELFF. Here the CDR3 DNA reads TGTGCCAGCAGCTTGGCCAGCGGGGGGAGTCCCCGGGAGCTGTTTTTT.

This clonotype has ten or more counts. The CDR3 protein is CASSSGGASYEQYF. The DNA for the CDR3 is TGCGCCAGCAGCAGCGGGGGGGCCTCCTACGAGCAGTACTTC. The chain recombines TRBV5-1 with TRBJ2-7; TRBD2 matches at 10 bases. The CDR3 runs to 14 residues. Trimming took 4 bases from V and 0 from J; bases not matched to a gene: 1. Germline V gene lookup returns CDR1 SGHRS and CDR2 YFSETQ.

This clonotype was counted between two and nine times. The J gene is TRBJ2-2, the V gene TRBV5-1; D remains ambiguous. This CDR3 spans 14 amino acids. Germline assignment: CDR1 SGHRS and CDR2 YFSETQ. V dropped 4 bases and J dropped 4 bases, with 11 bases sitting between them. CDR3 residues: CASSDQLGTGELFF. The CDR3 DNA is TGCGCCAGCAGCGATCAGTTGGGCACCGGGGAGCTGTTTTTT.

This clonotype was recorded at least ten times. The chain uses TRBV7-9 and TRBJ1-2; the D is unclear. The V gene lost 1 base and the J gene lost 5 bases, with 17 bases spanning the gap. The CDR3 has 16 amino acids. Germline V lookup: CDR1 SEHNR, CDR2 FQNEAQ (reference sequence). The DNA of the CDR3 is TGTGCCAGCAGCTTAGACGGCCAAGGATTAAGATATGGCTACACCTTC. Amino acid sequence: CASSLDGQGLRYGYTF.